The 7 T cell receptor beta chains given below trace back to one sample, sequenced in a study of regulatory T cells in long-lasting Graves disease. Building the TCR beta libraries relied on iRepertoire HTBI primers, and CDR3 regions underwent Arm-PCR. TCRdb itself ran the multiplex PCR reads through MiXCR, one entry per CDR3 protein. The sample shows 350,000 to 500,000 distinct CDR3 sequences, 16% of them seen only once. Time point reported: newly diagnosed GD, antithyroid drugs for less than 3 months. Preparation of the TCR library used RNA extracted from PBMCs. The sample also formed part of further work on T cells in Graves' hyperthyroidism and ophthalmopathy.

Sample: peripheral blood mononuclear cells (PBMCs), taken at new diagnosis, from a patient treated with antithyroid drugs. These receptors were collected from a woman under 30 with Graves disease.

This clonotype was seen only a few times. The rearrangement uses TRBV28 and TRBJ1-1; D is possibly TRBD1 (6 bases). Germline loops: CDR1 MDHEN, CDR2 SYDVKM. V lost 3 bases to trimming and J lost 7 bases, with 15 bases between them. CDR3 size: 14 residues. The CDR3 region is CASSFIGGSIEAFF. CDR3 sequence (DNA): TGTGCCAGCAGTTTTATAGGGGGAAGCATTGAAGCTTTCTTT.

This clonotype was seen ten or more times. The chain uses TRBV30 and TRBJ2-7; D is unresolved. The germline gives CDR1 GTSNPN, CDR2 SVGIG (reference sequence). Trimming removed 3 bases from V and 8 bases from J, with 11 bases in between. The CDR3 consists of 11 residues. CDR3 nucleotide sequence: TGTGCCTGGAGCGACCCCTCCCAGCAGTACTTC. Its translation is CAWSDPSQQYF.

This clonotype was found many times. V usage is TRBV28 and J usage is TRBJ2-5; D is possibly TRBD2 (5 bases). The CDR3 totals 15 residues. Trimming removed 6 bases at V and 5 bases at J, with 19 bases between. Germline-derived CDR1 and CDR2 are MDHEN and SYDVKM. In DNA form, the CDR3 reads TGTGCCAGCAGACCCAGCGACGGAGGCGTGGAGACCCAGTACTTC. Protein: CASRPSDGGVETQYF.

The chain carries TRBV28 and TRBJ2-1; 12 bases align to TRBD2. Germline V gene data show CDR1 as MDHEN and CDR2 as SYDVKM. The ends lost 5 bases at V and 3 bases at J; junction bases unmatched: 5. This CDR3 contains 16 residues. Here the CDR3 reads CASSAGLAGHYNEQFF. The DNA of the CDR3 is TGTGCCAGCAGTGCCGGACTAGCGGGACACTACAATGAGCAGTTCTTC.

This clonotype was picked up a small number of times. The chain recombines TRBV12-3 or TRBV12-4 with TRBJ1-5; D gene unclear. The CDR3 loop spans 14 amino acids. Trimming removed 7 bases from V and 2 bases from J, with 12 bases in between. The CDR3: CASTPIGGNQPQHF. CDR3 bases: TGTGCCAGCACCCCGATCGGGGGCAATCAGCCCCAGCATTTT.

The rearrangement uses TRBV5-1 and TRBJ1-4; D unresolved. This CDR3 comprises 16 residues. From germline, CDR1 is SGHRS and CDR2 YFSETQ. V was clipped by 0 bases and J by 3 bases, with 12 bases between them. The CDR3 spells CASSLGVTAANEKLFF. The DNA for the CDR3 is TGCGCCAGCAGCTTGGGGGTGACTGCTGCTAATGAAAAACTGTTTTTT. Combining the CDR3 with reference TRBV5-1 and TRBJ1-4 gives the whole variable domain KAGVTQTPRYLIKTRGQQVTLSCSPISGHRSVSWYQQTPGQGLQFLFEYFSETQRNKGNFPGRFSGRQFSNSRSEMNVSTLELGDSALYLCASSLGVTAANEKLFFGSGTQLSVL.

This clonotype was counted ten times or more. This chain uses TRBV12-3 or TRBV12-4 with TRBJ1-3; D gene uncertain. The CDR3 length is 15 residues. V shed 5 bases and J shed 5 bases, with 16 bases lying between them. Here the CDR3 reads CASSIRAAFRNTIYF. The CDR3, as DNA: TGTGCCAGCAGTATACGGGCGGCATTTCGAAACACCATATATTTT.